This TCR beta chain is from a study of cytomegalovirus exposure and HLA in healthy donors. Germline-derived CDR1 and CDR2 are SGHDT and YYEEEE. The CDR3 spans 15 residues. With 4 bases clipped from V and 3 bases from J, the junction kept 5 bases outside the gene matches. Findings and caveats of the study: Excluded were some V segments that proved indistinguishable, including TRBV6-2 and TRBV6-3.

Researchers ran the PCR with 60 Vbeta and 13 Jbeta primers. Measured with immunoSEQ multiplex PCR; TCRdb has only the in-frame clones, and not every one. Among about 190,000 clones listed, 75% to 80% were seen once. The count of this clone is one. Its target is not known. The chain carries TRBV5-6 and TRBJ2-1; TRBD1 aligns across 9 bases. Sequences were obtained from PBMCs. This sequence originates from a woman aged 25 to 39 in good health and CMV-seropositive. CDR3 residues: CASSVGTGFYNEQFF. The CDR3 DNA follows: TGTGCCAGCAGCGTGGGGACAGGGTTCTACAATGAGCAGTTCTTC.